This TCR beta chain originates from a study of PD-1 blockade in mismatch repair-deficient tumors. Study background: Patients had approximately 11 mismatch repair-deficient cancer types and were previously treated and progressing.

General study findings and limits: Tumor-resident clones, often undetectable pretreatment in blood, expanded then contracted after pembrolizumab.

Libraries were prepared by immunoSEQ multiplex PCR; TCRdb keeps only in-frame clonotypes and omits some of them. The sample gives about 22,000 clones, 80% to 90% of which show up once; approximately 17% is in the top ten. Remarks on this clone: The antigen remains unidentified.

TCRs were sequenced from a few patients responding to pembrolizumab. Sequencing used peripheral blood, obtained 2 weeks after starting pembrolizumab. This receptor was obtained from an adult with mismatch repair-deficient cancer.

DNA of the CDR3: TGCGCCAGCAGCTTGACAGGCATGAACACTGAAGCTTTCTTT. Translating it yields CASSLTGMNTEAFF. V is TRBV5-1 and J is TRBJ1-1; possibly TRBD1 for D (5 bases). Deletions cut 1 base from V and 0 bases from J, with 7 bases between. Per germline, CDR1 SGHRS and CDR2 YFSETQ. CDR3 length: 14 residues.